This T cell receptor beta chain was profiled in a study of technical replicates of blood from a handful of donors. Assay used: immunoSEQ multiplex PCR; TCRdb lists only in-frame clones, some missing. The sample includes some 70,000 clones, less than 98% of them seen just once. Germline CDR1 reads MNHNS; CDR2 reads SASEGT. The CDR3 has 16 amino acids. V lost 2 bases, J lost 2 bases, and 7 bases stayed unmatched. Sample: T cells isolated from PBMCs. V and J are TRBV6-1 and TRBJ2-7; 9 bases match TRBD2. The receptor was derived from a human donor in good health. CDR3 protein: CASSEQGGRETYEQYF. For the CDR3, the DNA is TGTGCCAGCAGTGAACAGGGCGGGAGGGAAACCTACGAGCAGTACTTC.